This T cell receptor (beta chain) is drawn from a study of blood T cell repertoires in COVID-19. About the study: Samples came from the United States, Italy and Spain, spanning acute and convalescent COVID-19.

As processed by the authors: Nucleated cell number was recorded as an estimate derived from reference gene primer amplification. The assay was immunoSEQ multiplex PCR, and TCRdb's table has in-frame clones only and misses some. For V, J and clone size, that table is used; D and trimming come from the DNA. The table lists about 200,000 clones, around nine tenths of them singletons. The CDR3 consists of 14 residues. In germline, CDR1 is SGHAT, CDR2 FQNNGV. The ends lost 6 bases at V and 2 bases at J; junction bases unmatched: 7. This TCR came from a man in his 60s who had recovered from COVID-19. The V and J genes are TRBV11-2 and TRBJ2-7; TRBD1 aligns across 7 bases. Sequencing was performed on peripheral blood. The CDR3 nucleotides are TGTGCCAGCAGTACTAGACAGGGAGCCTACGAGCAGTACTTC. Translating it yields CASSTRQGAYEQYF.